A selection of T cell receptor beta chains follows, all from one sample in a study of shared clonotypes between healthy human individuals. Profiled with immunoSEQ multiplex PCR; TCRdb holds only in-frame clones, not every one. The table has over 1.4 million clones, approximately 96% seen once. Input material: naive CD4+ T cells sorted from blood. These TCRs come from a young man in good health. The CDR3 runs from the conserved cysteine through the conserved F or W. The D gene is left open where the match is weak. Size tells how often a clone was seen (once, few, many) or the class of an expanded clone, and some rows leave it out.

j_call clone_size v_call d_call cdr3_aa cdr3_nt
TRBJ1-3 . TRBV15 TRBD1 CATSRTKGQAYSGNTIYF TGTGCCACCAGCAGAACAAAGGGACAGGCCTACTCTGGAAACACCATATATTTT
TRBJ2-1 . TRBV7-8 . CASREYRIQAYNEQFF TGTGCCAGCAGGGAATATCGGATACAAGCCTACAATGAGCAGTTCTTC
TRBJ2-5 . TRBV2 . CASSREETQYF TGTGCCAGCAGTAGGGAAGAGACCCAGTACTTC
TRBJ1-4 . TRBV11-2 . CASSLGPVFRTNEKLFF TGTGCCAGCAGCTTAGGTCCTGTGTTCCGAACTAATGAAAAACTGTTTTTT
TRBJ1-2 . TRBV6-6 . CASNDPIYGYTF TGTGCCAGCAATGACCCCATCTATGGCTACACCTTC
TRBJ1-4 . TRBV30 . CAWSSYRAEKLFF TGTGCCTGGAGTTCCTACAGGGCGGAAAAACTGTTTTTT
TRBJ1-1 once TRBV19 . CASTSRHGNTEAFF TGTGCCAGTACCTCAAGACACGGGAACACTGAAGCTTTCTTT
TRBJ2-2 . TRBV6-5 . CASQGGQTGELFF TGTGCCAGCCAGGGAGGACAGACCGGGGAGCTGTTTTTT
TRBJ2-1 . TRBV10-1 . CASSEGNLGNEQFF TGCGCCAGCAGTGAGGGGAATTTGGGGAATGAGCAGTTCTTC
TRBJ2-5 . TRBV25-1 TRBD2 CASSESGGVETQYF TGTGCCAGCAGTGAATCGGGGGGAGTAGAGACCCAGTACTTC
TRBJ2-5 once TRBV5-4 . CASSFWGLFQETQYF TGTGCCAGCAGCTTTTGGGGGCTTTTCCAGGAGACCCAGTACTTC
TRBJ2-3 . TRBV2 TRBD2 CASNPGTSARTDTQYF TGTGCCAGCAACCCCGGGACTAGCGCTCGCACAGATACGCAGTATTTT
TRBJ2-7 . TRBV7-2 . CASSLSPRVEYEQYF TGTGCCAGCAGCTTAAGCCCCAGGGTGGAGTACGAGCAGTACTTC
TRBJ2-7 . TRBV5-1 TRBD1 CASSLGAPGGSYEQYF TGCGCCAGCAGCTTGGGGGCGCCAGGGGGTTCCTACGAGCAGTACTTC
TRBJ2-3 . TRBV10-1 . CASSEASPAALTTDTQYF TGCGCCAGCAGTGAAGCTTCCCCAGCGGCCCTGACCACAGATACGCAGTATTTT